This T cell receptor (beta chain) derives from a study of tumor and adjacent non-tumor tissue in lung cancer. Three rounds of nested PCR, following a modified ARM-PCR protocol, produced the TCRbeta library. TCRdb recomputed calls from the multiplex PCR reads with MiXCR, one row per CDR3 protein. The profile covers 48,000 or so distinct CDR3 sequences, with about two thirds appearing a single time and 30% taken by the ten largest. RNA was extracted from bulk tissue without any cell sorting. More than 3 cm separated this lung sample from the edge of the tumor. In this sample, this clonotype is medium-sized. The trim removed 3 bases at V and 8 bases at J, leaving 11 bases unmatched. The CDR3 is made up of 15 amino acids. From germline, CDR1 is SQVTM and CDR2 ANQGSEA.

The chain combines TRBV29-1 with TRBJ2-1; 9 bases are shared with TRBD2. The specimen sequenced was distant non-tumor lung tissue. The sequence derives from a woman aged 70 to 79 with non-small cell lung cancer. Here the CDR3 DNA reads TGCAGCGTTGACATCCGACTAGCGGATTTCGATGAGCAGTTCTTC. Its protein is CSVDIRLADFDEQFF.